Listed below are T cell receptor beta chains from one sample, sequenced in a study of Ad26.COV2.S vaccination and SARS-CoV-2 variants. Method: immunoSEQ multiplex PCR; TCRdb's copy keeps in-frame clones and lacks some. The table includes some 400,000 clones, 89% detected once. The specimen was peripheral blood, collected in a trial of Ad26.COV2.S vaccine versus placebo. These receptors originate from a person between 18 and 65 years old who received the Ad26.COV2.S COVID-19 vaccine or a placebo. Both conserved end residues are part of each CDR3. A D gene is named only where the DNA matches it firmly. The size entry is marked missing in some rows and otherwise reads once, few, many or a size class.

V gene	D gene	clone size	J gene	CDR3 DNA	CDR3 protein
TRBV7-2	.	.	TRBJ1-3	TGTGCCAGCAGCCTCATAGGGAACTCTGGAAACACCATATATTTT	CASSLIGNSGNTIYF
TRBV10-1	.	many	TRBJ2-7	TGCGCCAGCAGTCGGGACTGCATCTACGAGCAGTACTTC	CASSRDCIYEQYF
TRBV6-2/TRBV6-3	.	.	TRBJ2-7	TGTGCCAGCAGTTCCTACCCCTACGAGCAGTACTTC	CASSSYPYEQYF
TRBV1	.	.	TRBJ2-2	TGCACCAGCAGCCATAAATCCAGCGGAGCGAACACCGGGGAGCTGTTTTTT	CTSSHKSSGANTGELFF
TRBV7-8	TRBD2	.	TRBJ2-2	TGTGCCAGCAGCTTAAAGCGGGAGGCGGCCGGGGAGCTGTTTTTT	CASSLKREAAGELFF
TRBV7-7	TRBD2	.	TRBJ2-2	TGTGCTAGCAGCCCACGGACTAGCGGGAACACCGGGGAGCTGTTTTTT	CASSPRTSGNTGELFF
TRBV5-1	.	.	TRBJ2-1	TGCGCCTCCCGGGGGACCTACAATGAGCAGTTCTTC	CASRGTYNEQFF
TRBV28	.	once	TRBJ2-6	TGTGCCAGCAGCGAAGCGACACAATCTGGGGCCAACGTCCTGACTTTC	CASSEATQSGANVLTF
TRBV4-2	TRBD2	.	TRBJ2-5	TGTGCCAGCAGCCCCGGGAGGCGGGACCAAGAGACCCAGTACTTC	CASSPGRRDQETQYF
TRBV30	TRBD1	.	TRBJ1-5	TGTGCCTGGGGGACAGGGCGGGGAAGACAGCCCCAGCATTTT	CAWGTGRGRQPQHF
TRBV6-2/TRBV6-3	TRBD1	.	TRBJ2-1	TGTGCCAGCAGCCGAACCCGGACAGGGGACGATGAGCAGTTCTTC	CASSRTRTGDDEQFF
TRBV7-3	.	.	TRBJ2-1	TGTGCCAGCAGTTCGAAAATAACCGGCGGTGAGCAGTTCTTC	CASSSKITGGEQFF
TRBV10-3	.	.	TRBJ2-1	TGTGCCATCAGCGCGATCCTAGCATACTACAATGAGCAGTTCTTC	CAISAILAYYNEQFF
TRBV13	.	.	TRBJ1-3	TGTGCCAGCAGCTTAGGGCGGAACTCTGGAAACACCATATATTTT	CASSLGRNSGNTIYF
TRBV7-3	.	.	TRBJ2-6	TGTGCCAGCAGCTTAGTAGGGGTTGGGGCCAACGTCCTGACTTTC	CASSLVGVGANVLTF
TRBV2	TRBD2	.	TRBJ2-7	TGTGCCAGCAGTTCTCTAGCGGGAGGGCTCGAGCAGTACTTC	CASSSLAGGLEQYF
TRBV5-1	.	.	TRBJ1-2	TGCGCCAGCAGGGCAAATTGGCCAATTAACTATGGCTACACCTTC	CASRANWPINYGYTF
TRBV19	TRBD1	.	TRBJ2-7	TGTGCCAGTAGTGGAGGGACAGGGGCCTCCTACGAGCAGTACTTC	CASSGGTGASYEQYF
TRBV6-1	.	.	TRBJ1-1	TGTGCCAGCAGTGAGGCATCAGGTGGGAGCACTGAAGCTTTCTTT	CASSEASGGSTEAFF
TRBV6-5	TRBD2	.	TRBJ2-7	TGTGCCAGCCGGGGAGCGGGAGGAGATGAGCAGTACTTC	CASRGAGGDEQYF
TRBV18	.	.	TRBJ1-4	TGTGCCAGCTCGGACAGAACTAATGAAAAACTGTTTTTT	CASSDRTNEKLFF
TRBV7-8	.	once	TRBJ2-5	TGTGCCAGCAGACTGGGACAAGAGACCCAGTACTTC	CASRLGQETQYF
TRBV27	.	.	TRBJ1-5	TGTGCCAGCAGTTCCCGATATGGCAATCAGCCCCAGCATTTT	CASSSRYGNQPQHF
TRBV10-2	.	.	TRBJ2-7	TGCGCCAGCCTGGAATCGGGGTCCTACGAGCAGTACTTC	CASLESGSYEQYF
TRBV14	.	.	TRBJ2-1	TGTGCCAGCAACCTCGGGGTCAGGCATGAGCAGTTCTTC	CASNLGVRHEQFF
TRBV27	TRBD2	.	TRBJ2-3	TGTGCCAGCAAGAAGACTAGCGGGTTCAAGGTGGCAGATACGCAGTATTTT	CASKKTSGFKVADTQYF
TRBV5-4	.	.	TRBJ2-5	TGTGCCAGCAGCCCAACCGGGGTCCTGGACGAGACCCAGTACTTC	CASSPTGVLDETQYF
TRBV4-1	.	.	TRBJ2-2	TGCGCCAGCAGCCAGGCTCAGAGAACCGGGGAGCTGTTTTTT	CASSQAQRTGELFF
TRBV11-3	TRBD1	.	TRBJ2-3	TGTGCCAGCAGCTTAGTTCTGGGACAGGGGGTCACAGATACGCAGTATTTT	CASSLVLGQGVTDTQYF
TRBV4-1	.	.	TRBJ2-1	TGCGCCAGCAGCCAAGAAGGGTATAGCTCCTACAATGAGCAGTTCTTC	CASSQEGYSSYNEQFF
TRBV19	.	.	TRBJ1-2	TGTGCCAGTAGTATAGGAAGTGCAGGAGGAGGCTACACCTTC	CASSIGSAGGGYTF
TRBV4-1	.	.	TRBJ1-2	TGCGCCAGCAGTCCCAACCAGAGGGCCTATGGCTACACCTTC	CASSPNQRAYGYTF
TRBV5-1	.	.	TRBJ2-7	TGCGCCAGCAGCTCAATGACAGGACCCTACGAGCAGTACTTC	CASSSMTGPYEQYF
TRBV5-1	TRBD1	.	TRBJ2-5	TGCGCCAGCAGCTTGGGGGACAGGGTGAAAGAGACCCAGTACTTC	CASSLGDRVKETQYF
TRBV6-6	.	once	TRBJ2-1	TGTGCCAGCAGGTCCACCGGGACGCTCCCACTAAATGAGCAGTTCTTC	CASRSTGTLPLNEQFF
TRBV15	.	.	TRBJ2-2	TGTGCCACCAGCAGCGGAAGTCAGGGAAATACCGGGGAGCTGTTTTTT	CATSSGSQGNTGELFF
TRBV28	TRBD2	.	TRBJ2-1	TGTGCCAGCAGTACGGGGGGCTTGCAACTAGCGGGAGCTAACGATGAGCAGTTCTTC	CASSTGGLQLAGANDEQFF
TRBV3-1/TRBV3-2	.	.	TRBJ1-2	TGTGCCAGCAGCCCGCGGGGGAACTATGGCTACACCTTC	CASSPRGNYGYTF
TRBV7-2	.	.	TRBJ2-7	TGTGCCAGCAGCTTGGACAACTACGAGCAGTACTTC	CASSLDNYEQYF
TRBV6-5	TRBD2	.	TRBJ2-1	TGTGCCAGCAGTTCGGTAGCGGGTGTTAGAATCAATGAGCAGTTCTTC	CASSSVAGVRINEQFF
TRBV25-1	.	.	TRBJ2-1	TGTGCCAGCAGTGATACCCAGGGAGGGCGGGGGCACAATGAGCAGTTCTTC	CASSDTQGGRGHNEQFF
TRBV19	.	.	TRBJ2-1	TGTGCCAGTAGTATAGCGCAGGGCTCCTACAATGAGCAGTTCTTC	CASSIAQGSYNEQFF
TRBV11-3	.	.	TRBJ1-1	TGTGCCAGCTCGGACGGAGGTCAGAACACTGAAGCTTTCTTT	CASSDGGQNTEAFF